These 26 T cell receptor beta chains were all obtained from the same sample, sequenced in a study of OX40 agonist ivuxolimab in advanced cancers. Sequencing was performed with immunoSEQ multiplex PCR; in TCRdb, only in-frame clones are kept and a portion is missing. Of about 28,000 clones in the sample, roughly 79% were seen once. Here the sequenced sample was CD4+ or CD8+ T cells sorted from blood, taken in a trial of the OX40 agonist ivuxolimab. The receptors shown here come from an adult with an advanced solid tumor such as melanoma, head and neck, liver or kidney cancer.

The chain uses TRBV20-1 and TRBJ2-7; D gene uncertain. The CDR3 extends over 11 amino acids. The germline V and J ends were trimmed by 4 bases and 7 bases, with 11 bases remaining between them. Germline CDR1 reads DFQATT; CDR2 reads SNEGSKA (reference sequence). CDR3 protein: CSAKYVGEQYF. The CDR3, as DNA: TGCAGTGCTAAATACGTGGGTGAGCAGTACTTC.

The chain couples TRBV4-2 to TRBJ1-1, with TRBD1 matching 7 bases. After removal of 4 bases from V and 0 bases from J, the junction contained 2 bases not matched to a gene. The CDR3 loop spans 14 amino acids. The germline V gene encodes CDR1 LGHNA and CDR2 YNFKEQ. The CDR3, as DNA: TGTGCCAGCAGCCGGGGACAGCTGAACACTGAAGCTTTCTTT. Its translation: CASSRGQLNTEAFF.

The chain is built from TRBV30 and TRBJ2-7; D ambiguous. The CDR3 is 12 residues long. V was shortened by 0 bases and J by 3 bases, with 6 bases between the two germline ends. Looked up from germline, CDR1 is GTSNPN and CDR2 is SVGIG (reference sequence). CDR3 in amino acids: CAWSVQGYEQYF. DNA for the CDR3: TGTGCCTGGAGTGTACAAGGCTACGAGCAGTACTTC.

V gene TRBV6-5 combines with J gene TRBJ1-2; D is perhaps TRBD1 (5 bases). Germline values: CDR1 MNHEY, CDR2 SVGAGI. CDR3 size: 12 residues. V lost 7 bases and J 8 bases, leaving 14 bases between the germline ends. Written as DNA, the CDR3 is TGTGCCAGCACCTATGGGGGAGAAGGCTACACCTTC. Protein sequence: CASTYGGEGYTF.

The chain recombines TRBV29-1 with TRBJ2-5; D is perhaps TRBD2 (5 bases). The V gene lost 1 base and the J gene lost 5 bases, with 14 bases spanning the gap. This CDR3 is built from 14 residues. CDR1 and CDR2 from the germline V gene are SQVTM and ANQGSEA. Here the CDR3 DNA reads TGCAGCGTTGAAGTGTCCGGGGTCGAGGAGACCCAGTACTTC. This gives the protein CSVEVSGVEETQYF. Combining the CDR3 with reference TRBV29-1 and TRBJ2-5 gives the whole variable domain SAVISQKPSRDICQRGTSLTIQCQVDSQVTMMFWYRQQPGQSLTLIATANQGSEATYESGFVIDKFPISRPNLTFSTLTVSNMSPEDSSIYLCSVEVSGVEETQYFGPGTRLLVL.

This chain links TRBV14 with TRBJ2-7, with D unclear. CDR3 length: 12 amino acids. The V and J ends lost 1 base and 3 bases respectively, with 4 bases between them. Germline V gene data show CDR1 as SGHDN and CDR2 as FVKESK. The CDR3 reads CASSQANYEQYF. CDR3 DNA: TGTGCCAGCAGCCAAGCAAACTACGAGCAGTACTTC.

The chain carries TRBV7-9 and TRBJ2-3, with a weak D call TRBD2 (7 bases). Germline V gene sequence: CDR1 SEHNR, CDR2 FQNEAQ (reference sequence). The CDR3 is 16 residues long. Trimming stripped 5 bases from V and 1 base from J, with 16 bases between. This CDR3 is CASSHWSGGGTDTQYF. The DNA for the CDR3 is TGTGCCAGCAGCCATTGGTCGGGGGGCGGCACAGATACGCAGTATTTT. The whole variable domain, remainder taken from reference TRBV7-9 and TRBJ2-3, is DTGVSQNPRHKITKRGQNVTFRCDPISEHNRLYWYRQTLGQGPEFLTYFQNEAQLEKSRLLSDRFSAERPKGSFSTLEIQRTEQGDSAMYLCASSHWSGGGTDTQYFGPGTRLTVL.

V is TRBV7-9 and J is TRBJ2-1, with 9 bases aligning to TRBD1. Germline CDR1 reads SEHNR; CDR2 reads FQNEAQ (reference sequence). The length of the CDR3 is 15 residues. With V trimmed by 6 bases and J by 9 bases, 12 bases remained unmatched. In DNA form, the CDR3 reads TGTGCCAGCAGGGACGGGGGGACAGGGTGGAGTGAGCAGTTCTTC. Its protein product is CASRDGGTGWSEQFF.

This rearrangement joins TRBV11-1 to TRBJ2-1; TRBD1 aligns across 7 bases. This CDR3 contains 15 residues. V lost 5 bases and J lost 12; bases outside the gene matches: 16. Germline loops: CDR1 SGHAT, CDR2 FQDESV (reference sequence). As DNA, the CDR3 is TGTGCCAGCAGCCCCCGGGACAGCTTTAATGAAGGGCAGTTCTTC. As protein: CASSPRDSFNEGQFF.

The rearrangement joins TRBV27 to TRBJ2-7, with D possibly TRBD1 on 6 matching bases. Germline V CDR1 and CDR2: MNHEY, SMNVEV (reference sequence). V dropped 2 bases and J dropped 2 bases, with 22 bases sitting between them. The CDR3 is 18 residues long. This chain's CDR3 is CASSLMGRQDASTYEQYF. Written as DNA, the CDR3 is TGTGCCAGCAGTTTAATGGGACGACAGGACGCAAGTACCTACGAGCAGTACTTC.

This clone was picked up a small number of times. The genes are TRBV21-1 and TRBJ2-7; TRBD1, the table's D call, was not compared with the DNA. TRBV21-1 has pseudogene status. The length of the CDR3 is 15 residues. CDR3 loop: CASSKDRGRVYEQYF. In DNA, the CDR3 is TGTGCCAGCAGCAAAGATAGGGGAAGGGTCTACGAGCAGTACTTC.

The J gene is TRBJ2-3, the V gene TRBV5-6; 10 bases are shared with TRBD2. V lost 2 bases and J lost 2; bases outside the gene matches: 11. Germline V CDR1 and CDR2: SGHDT, YYEEEE. The CDR3 totals 18 residues. CDR3: CASSLASGGQPVTDTQYF. The CDR3, as DNA: TGTGCCAGCAGCTTAGCTAGCGGGGGCCAACCGGTCACAGATACGCAGTATTTT.

The chain is built from TRBV5-6 and TRBJ2-7; perhaps TRBD2 as D (6 bases). The ends were cut back, 4 bases at V and 3 bases at J, with 8 bases in the middle. CDR1 is SGHDT and CDR2 is YYEEEE in the germline V gene. The CDR3 is 12 amino acids. CDR3 region: CASSPGLYEQYF. DNA for the CDR3: TGTGCCAGCAGCCCGGGACTCTACGAGCAGTACTTC.

The chain employs TRBV29-1 and TRBJ1-2; possible D gene TRBD1, 5 bases. The CDR3 has 13 amino acids. The ends were cut back, 7 bases at V and 1 base at J, with 13 bases in the middle. CDR1 SQVTM and CDR2 ANQGSEA come from the germline V gene. The CDR3 sequence is CSADSLHNYGYTF. CDR3 in DNA: TGCAGCGCCGACAGCTTACATAACTATGGCTACACCTTC.

This clone was detected only a few times. The chain is built from TRBV9 and TRBJ2-5; 8 positions match TRBD1. Germline CDR1 SGDLS, CDR2 YYNGEE. The CDR3 has 15 residues. V was pared by 4 bases and J by 8 bases, with 13 bases of the junction left unmatched. The DNA for the CDR3 is TGTGCCAGCAGCCCCCGGGGGAACAGGGGGGCCACCCAGTACTTC. This gives the protein CASSPRGNRGATQYF.

J is TRBJ2-1 and V is TRBV19; 9 bases line up with TRBD1. CDR1 and CDR2 from the germline V gene are LNHDA and SQIVND (reference sequence). The CDR3 has 15 amino acids. The trim removed 4 bases at V and 8 bases at J, leaving 9 bases unmatched. CDR3 nucleotides: TGTGCCAGTAGTACCGGGACAGGGAATGGGGATGAGCAGTTCTTC. Protein sequence: CASSTGTGNGDEQFF.

The rearrangement joins TRBV5-4 to TRBJ2-7; D uncertain. Between the trimmed V and J ends, which lost 3 bases and 0 bases, there was a span of 7 bases. The germline V gene has CDR1 SGHNT and CDR2 YYREEE (reference sequence). The CDR3 contains 13 residues. The CDR3 spells CASSSDNSYEQYF. The CDR3 nucleotides read TGTGCCAGCAGCTCTGACAACTCCTACGAGCAGTACTTC.

A few counts support this clone. The chain recombines TRBV18 with TRBJ1-2; D not resolved. Deletions cut 6 bases from V and 8 bases from J, with 19 bases between. The CDR3 is 14 residues long. Germline V lookup: CDR1 KGHSH, CDR2 LQKENI. The CDR3 DNA follows: TGTGCCAGCTCGCCCCCGTCCGGAGGTTTGGGCTACACCTTC. It is translated as CASSPPSGGLGYTF.

In this sample, this clone turned up a few times. The chain is built from TRBV9 and TRBJ1-2; 7 nucleotides match TRBD1. V gave up 3 bases and J gave up 4 bases; unmatched junction bases: 6. The CDR3 contains 14 residues. Germline CDR1 SGDLS, CDR2 YYNGEE. DNA of the CDR3: TGTGCCAGCAGCGCCGGGACAGACCTCTATGGCTACACCTTC. Protein: CASSAGTDLYGYTF.

The chain joins TRBV7-6 to TRBJ2-3, with D possibly matching TRBD1 (6 bases). The CDR3 is 14 amino acids. The germline V and J ends were trimmed by 6 bases and 3 bases, with 13 bases remaining between them. Germline V gene data show CDR1 as SGHVS and CDR2 as FNYEAQ. Written as DNA, the CDR3 is TGTGCCAGCAGTTCCGCAGGGGAGACAGATACGCAGTATTTT. Amino acid sequence: CASSSAGETDTQYF.

The chain carries TRBV7-9 and TRBJ2-7; tentative D call: TRBD1 (6 bases). Trimming took 5 bases from V and 2 from J, leaving 16 bases between them. CDR1 is SEHNR and CDR2 is FQNEAQ in the germline V gene (reference sequence). The CDR3 length is 15 residues. The CDR3 DNA is TGTGCCAGCAGCGCTCGGGACAAGGAGGCCTACGAGCAGTACTTC. Encoded protein: CASSARDKEAYEQYF.

J is TRBJ1-5 and V is TRBV19; the D is unclear. Germline CDR1 reads LNHDA; CDR2 reads SQIVND (reference sequence). Trimming pared 5 bases from V and 4 bases from J, leaving 9 bases between. CDR3 length: 13 residues. The CDR3 DNA follows: TGTGCCAGTAGTCCCCTGGGAAATCAGCCCCAGCATTTT. It codes for CASSPLGNQPQHF.

The gene calls are TRBV4-3 and TRBJ2-7, with no clear D. The germline V gene encodes CDR1 LGHNA and CDR2 YSLEER. CDR3 size: 16 residues. Trimming removed 0 bases from V and 2 bases from J, with 14 bases in between. This chain's CDR3 is CASSQDYSPRTYEQYF. The CDR3 region has the DNA TGCGCCAGCAGCCAAGATTATAGCCCGAGGACCTACGAGCAGTACTTC.

The chain carries TRBV30 and TRBJ1-5; D perhaps matches TRBD1 (6 bases). The CDR3 has 14 amino acids. Germline V lookup: CDR1 GTSNPN, CDR2 SVGIG (reference sequence). The V end lost 0 bases, the J end lost 8 bases, and 14 bases lay between the germline ends. CDR3 sequence reads: CAWSVQGSLKPQHF. The CDR3 DNA reads as TGTGCCTGGAGTGTACAGGGCAGTTTAAAGCCCCAGCATTTT.

The V gene is TRBV11-1, the J gene TRBJ2-3; 9 bases line up with TRBD2. Trimming cost V 1 base and J 9 bases; bases outside gene matches: 8. Germline V gene sequence: CDR1 SGHAT, CDR2 FQDESV (reference sequence). The CDR3 length is 15 residues. CDR3 region: CASSLVSGGPLTQYF. CDR3 sequence (DNA): TGTGCCAGCAGCTTAGTCAGCGGGGGGCCCCTAACGCAGTATTTT.

The gene calls are TRBV7-3 and TRBJ2-1; D uncertain. The CDR3 spans 13 residues. With 3 bases removed from V and 5 bases from J, the gap between germline ends came to 8 bases. CDR1 SGHTA and CDR2 FQGTGA come from the germline V gene. CDR3 sequence reads: CASSFPPHNEQFF. The CDR3 DNA is TGTGCCAGCAGCTTCCCCCCTCACAATGAGCAGTTCTTC.